These 3 T cell receptor beta chains came from one sample sequenced in a study of Graves' ophthalmopathy and Graves' hyperthyroidism. Investigators amplified TCR beta CDR3 regions from RNA transcripts. Following a first-round RT-PCR that used HTBI primers, a second-round multiplex PCR was carried out. MiXCR, run by TCRdb on the multiplex PCR reads, gives a single entry per CDR3 protein. The table lists nearly 400,000 distinct CDR3 sequences, around 18% of them singletons. Sequencing was carried out using peripheral blood. The receptor set was obtained from a woman between 18 and 29 years old with Graves' ophthalmopathy.

The chain employs TRBV30 and TRBJ1-2; TRBD1 is a possible D gene (5 bases). Germline V CDR1 and CDR2: GTSNPN, SVGIG (reference sequence). There are 11 residues in the CDR3. V was pared by 3 bases and J by 6 bases, with 8 bases between. CDR3 DNA: TGTGCCTGGAGCGGAGGGGATGGCTACACCTTC. It yields the protein CAWSGGDGYTF. Together with reference TRBV30 and TRBJ1-2, the CDR3 gives the full variable domain: SQTIHQWPATLVQPVGSPLSLECTVEGTSNPNLYWYRQAAGRGLQLLFYSVGIGQISSEVPQNLSASRPQDRQFILSSKKLLLSDSGFYLCAWSGGDGYTFGSGTRLTVV.

This clonotype was observed at least ten times. V is TRBV9 and J is TRBJ2-7; no definite D call. Trimming stripped 0 bases from V and 0 bases from J, with 7 bases between. Germline CDR1 SGDLS, CDR2 YYNGEE. The CDR3 has 14 residues. The CDR3 sequence: CASSVAADSYEQYF. In DNA form, the CDR3 reads TGTGCCAGCAGCGTAGCTGCAGACTCCTACGAGCAGTACTTC.

This chain connects TRBV18 to TRBJ1-6; D possibly corresponds to TRBD1 (6 bases). The germline V gene encodes CDR1 KGHSH and CDR2 LQKENI. The CDR3 runs to 13 residues. The ends were cut back, 3 bases at V and 10 bases at J, with 10 bases in the middle. The CDR3, as DNA: TGTGCCAGCTCACCTGGGGGCGACTCACCCCTCCACTTT. Amino acids: CASSPGGDSPLHF. The full variable domain, in which reference TRBV18 and TRBJ1-6 provide the parts outside the CDR3, is NAGVMQNPRHLVRRRGQEARLRCSPMKGHSHVYWYRQLPEEGLKFMVYLQKENIIDESGMPKERFSAEFPKEGPSILRIQQVVRGDSAAYFCASSPGGDSPLHFGNGTRLTVT.